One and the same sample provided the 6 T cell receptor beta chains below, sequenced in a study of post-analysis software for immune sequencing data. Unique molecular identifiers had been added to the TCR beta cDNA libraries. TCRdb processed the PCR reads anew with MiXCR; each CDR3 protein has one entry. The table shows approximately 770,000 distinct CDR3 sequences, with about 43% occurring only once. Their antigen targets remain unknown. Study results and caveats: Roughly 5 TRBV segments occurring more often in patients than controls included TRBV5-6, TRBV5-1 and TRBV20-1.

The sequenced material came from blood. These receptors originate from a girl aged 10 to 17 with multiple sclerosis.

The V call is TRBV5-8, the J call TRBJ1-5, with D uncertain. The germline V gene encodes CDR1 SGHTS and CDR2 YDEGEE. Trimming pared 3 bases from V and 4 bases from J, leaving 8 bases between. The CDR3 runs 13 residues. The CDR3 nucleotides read TGTGCCAGCAGCTCGGCGACAAATCAGCCCCAGCATTTT. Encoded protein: CASSSATNQPQHF.

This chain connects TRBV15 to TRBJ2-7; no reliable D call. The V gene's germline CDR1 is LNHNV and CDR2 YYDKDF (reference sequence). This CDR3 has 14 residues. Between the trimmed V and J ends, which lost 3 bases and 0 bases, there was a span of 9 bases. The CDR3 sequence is CATSSPTYSYEQYF. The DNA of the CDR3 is TGTGCCACCAGCAGTCCCACCTACTCCTACGAGCAGTACTTC. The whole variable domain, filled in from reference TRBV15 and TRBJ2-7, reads DAMVIQNPRYQVTQFGKPVTLSCSQTLNHNVMYWYQQKSSQAPKLLFHYYDKDFNNEADTPDNFQSRRPNTSFCFLDIRSPGLGDTAMYLCATSSPTYSYEQYFGPGTRLTVT.

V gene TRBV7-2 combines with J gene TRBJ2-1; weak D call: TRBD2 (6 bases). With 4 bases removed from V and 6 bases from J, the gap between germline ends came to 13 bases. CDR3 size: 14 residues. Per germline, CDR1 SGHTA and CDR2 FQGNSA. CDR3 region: CASSSGSLANEQFF. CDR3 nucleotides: TGTGCCAGCAGCTCGGGATCACTAGCCAATGAGCAGTTCTTC.

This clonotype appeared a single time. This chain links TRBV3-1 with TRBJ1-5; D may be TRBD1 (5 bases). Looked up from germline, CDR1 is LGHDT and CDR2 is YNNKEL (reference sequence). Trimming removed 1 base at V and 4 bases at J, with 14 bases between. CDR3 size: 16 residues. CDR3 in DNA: TGTGCCAGCAGCCAAGGCGCCCTCGGGGGAAATCAGCCCCAGCATTTT. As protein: CASSQGALGGNQPQHF.

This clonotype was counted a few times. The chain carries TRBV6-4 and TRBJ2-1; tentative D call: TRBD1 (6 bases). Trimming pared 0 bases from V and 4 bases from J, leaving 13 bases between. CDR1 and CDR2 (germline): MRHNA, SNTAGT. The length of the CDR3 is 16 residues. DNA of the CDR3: TGTGCCAGCAGTGACTCCGAGAGGCAGGGGTACAATGAGCAGTTCTTC. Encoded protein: CASSDSERQGYNEQFF.

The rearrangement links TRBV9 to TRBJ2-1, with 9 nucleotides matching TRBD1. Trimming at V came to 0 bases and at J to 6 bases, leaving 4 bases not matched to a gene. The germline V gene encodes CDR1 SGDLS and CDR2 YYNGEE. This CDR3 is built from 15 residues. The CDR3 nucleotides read TGTGCCAGCAGCGTAGGGGGACAGGGTTTCAATGAGCAGTTCTTC. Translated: CASSVGGQGFNEQFF.